A single sample is the source of the 28 T cell receptor beta chains below, sequenced in a study of early T cells in non-severe SARS-CoV-2 infection. TCRdb independently ran MiXCR on the 5' RACE reads; one entry per CDR3 protein. Of approximately 76,000 distinct CDR3 sequences in the sample, 9% to 13% were seen once. Sequenced material: whole blood. Every receptor here comes from an adult who was a healthcare worker with PCR-confirmed SARS-CoV-2 infection or an uninfected control (not recorded which).

The V and J genes are TRBV27 and TRBJ2-1; TRBD2 agrees at 16 bases. The CDR3 is 16 residues long. J was trimmed by 9 bases and V by 5 bases; bases with no gene match: 7. Germline values: CDR1 MNHEY, CDR2 SMNVEV (reference sequence). CDR3 sequence: CASSPGLAGGVSEQFF. In DNA, the CDR3 is TGTGCCAGCAGTCCGGGACTAGCGGGAGGGGTAAGTGAGCAGTTCTTC.

This clonotype was counted a few times. CDR3: CSARTREGPEQYF. CDR3 DNA: TGCAGTGCTAGAACGCGGGAGGGCCCCGAGCAGTACTTC. V gene TRBV20-1 combines with J gene TRBJ2-7; 9 bases agree with TRBD2. Unmatched junction bases numbered 5, after V lost 2 bases and J lost 6 bases. Germline V lookup: CDR1 DFQATT, CDR2 SNEGSKA (reference sequence). The CDR3 is 13 residues long.

At least ten counts were recorded for this clonotype. V gene TRBV10-3 combines with J gene TRBJ2-4; 9 bases agree with TRBD1. The CDR3 length is 16 residues. The V segment lost 5 bases and the J segment 0 bases; nucleotides outside the gene matches: 5. Per germline, CDR1 ENHRY and CDR2 SYGVKD. The CDR3 loop reads CAISQDRGLAKNIQYF. The CDR3 coding sequence is TGTGCCATCAGTCAGGACAGGGGTCTAGCCAAAAACATTCAGTACTTC.

Comments on this clonotype: The junction departs from germline at one end; a sequencing error may be responsible. This chain joins TRBV7-9 and TRBJ2-2; D perhaps matches TRBD2 (5 bases). There are 14 residues in the CDR3. Per germline, CDR1 SEHNR and CDR2 FQNEAQ (reference sequence). Here the CDR3 reads CASSTKGWTGEQFF. CDR3 bases: TGTGCCAGCAGCACGAAGGGTTGGACCGGGGAGCAGTTTTTT.

This clonotype was seen at least ten times. The chain recombines TRBV11-2 with TRBJ2-1, with 10 positions matching TRBD1. V was pared by 5 bases and J by 6 bases, with 7 bases of the junction left unmatched. The germline V gene has CDR1 SGHAT and CDR2 FQNNGV. This CDR3 contains 15 residues. The CDR3 DNA follows: TGTGCCAGCAGCGTGGGACAGGGGAGTCGCAATGAGCAGTTCTTC. It yields the protein CASSVGQGSRNEQFF.

The chain is built from TRBV7-3 and TRBJ1-2; TRBD1 might be the D (5 bases). CDR3 length: 15 amino acids. Looked up from germline, CDR1 is SGHTA and CDR2 is FQGTGA. The V and J ends lost 6 bases and 2 bases respectively, with 16 bases between them. The CDR3 here is CASREGSGANYGYTF. The DNA for the CDR3 is TGTGCCAGCAGGGAAGGTAGTGGGGCCAACTATGGCTACACCTTC.

The V gene is TRBV24-1, the J gene TRBJ1-2; the D gene is possibly TRBD1 (6 bases). The V gene lost 4 bases and the J gene lost 4 bases, with 24 bases spanning the gap. The CDR3 length is 18 residues. Per germline, CDR1 KGHDR and CDR2 SFDVKD. CDR3 in amino acids: CATSDPGVAGGAFYGYTF. The CDR3 coding sequence is TGTGCCACCAGTGACCCGGGGGTTGCGGGGGGCGCTTTCTATGGCTACACCTTC.

This clonotype was counted between two and nine times. The chain has TRBV7-8 and TRBJ1-1; D remains unclear. V dropped 1 base and J dropped 0 bases, with 6 bases sitting between them. Looked up from germline, CDR1 is SGHVS and CDR2 is FQNEAQ. CDR3 length: 14 amino acids. Here the CDR3 DNA reads TGTGCCAGCAGCTTAGGACTGATGAACACTGAAGCTTTCTTT. This translates into CASSLGLMNTEAFF. The variable domain in full, completed from reference TRBV7-8 and TRBJ1-1, reads GAGVSQSPRYKVAKRGQDVALRCDPISGHVSLFWYQQALGQGPEFLTYFQNEAQLDKSGLPSDRFFAERPEGSVSTLKIQRTQQEDSAVYLCASSLGLMNTEAFFGQGTRLTVV.

Turning to this clonotype: It may be a read error: a sequence one base away is much more abundant. This sequence joins TRBV7-9 and TRBJ2-4; 10 nucleotides line up with TRBD2. In germline, CDR1 is SEHNR, CDR2 FQNEAQ (reference sequence). This CDR3 is built from 19 residues. V lost 5 bases and J lost 5; bases outside the gene matches: 18. CDR3 sequence reads: CASSRTPGQAGGPQNIQYF. The CDR3 bases are TGTGCCAGCAGCCGAACCCCTGGACAAGCGGGAGGGCCCCAAAACATTCAGTACTTC.

The chain combines TRBV29-1 with TRBJ2-1, with unresolved D. CDR3 length: 15 residues. Per germline, CDR1 SQVTM and CDR2 ANQGSEA. Deletions cut 3 bases from V and 1 base from J, with 13 bases between. CDR3 protein: CSVEGFQGSYNEQFF. The CDR3 DNA sequence: TGCAGCGTTGAGGGGTTCCAAGGATCCTACAATGAGCAGTTCTTC.

This clonotype appeared a few times. The V and J genes are TRBV10-2 and TRBJ1-3; D not certain. Trimming removed 7 bases at V and 0 bases at J, with 13 bases between. This CDR3 contains 15 residues. The germline CDR1 and CDR2 sequences are WSHSY and SAAADI. The CDR3 is CASKQTDLSGNTIYF. CDR3 in DNA: TGCGCCAGCAAACAAACGGACCTCTCTGGAAACACCATATATTTT.

V usage is TRBV20-1 and J usage is TRBJ1-5, with TRBD1 identical over 7 bases. Losses at the gene ends were 6 bases for V and 3 bases for J; bases not matched to a gene: 8. The CDR3 has 14 amino acids. CDR1 DFQATT and CDR2 SNEGSKA come from the germline V gene (reference sequence). CDR3 bases: TGCAGTGCATCATACGGGACAGTCAATCAGCCCCAGCATTTT. It specifies CSASYGTVNQPQHF.

There are a few counts of this clonotype. The chain employs TRBV20-1 and TRBJ1-4; possible D gene TRBD1, 6 bases. CDR3 length: 15 amino acids. Germline CDR1 DFQATT, CDR2 SNEGSKA (reference sequence). Trimming left V 0 bases short and J 5 bases short, with 13 bases between. CDR3 nucleotide sequence: TGCAGTGCTAGAGATATCGGGGGGCGAAATGAAAAACTGTTTTTT. Protein sequence: CSARDIGGRNEKLFF.

This clonotype has a handful of counts. The chain employs TRBV5-1 and TRBJ1-1, with D uncertain. The CDR3 is 15 amino acids. Germline V gives CDR1 SGHRS, CDR2 YFSETQ. Trimming left V 1 base short and J 1 base short, with 11 bases between. CDR3 in amino acids: CASSLLVVGNTEAFF. Written as DNA, the CDR3 is TGCGCCAGCAGCTTGTTGGTGGTAGGGAACACTGAAGCTTTCTTT.

This clonotype showed up many times. The rearrangement uses TRBV20-1 and TRBJ2-3, with D possibly called TRBD1 or TRBD2 (6 bases each). The CDR3 totals 17 residues. V lost 0 bases and J lost 2, with 18 bases in between. Germline V gene sequence: CDR1 DFQATT, CDR2 SNEGSKA (reference sequence). The CDR3 loop is CSARDWRIRGDTDTQYF. The CDR3 DNA follows: TGCAGTGCTAGAGATTGGAGGATAAGGGGGGACACAGATACGCAGTATTTT.

CDR3 nucleotides: TGCAGTGCTAGAGACCCAGACTACTACAATGAGCAGTTCTTC. This translates into CSARDPDYYNEQFF. The rearrangement joins TRBV20-1 to TRBJ2-1, with D tentatively TRBD2 (5 bases). Deletions cut 0 bases from V and 3 bases from J, with 9 bases between. CDR3 length: 14 residues. Germline V lookup: CDR1 DFQATT, CDR2 SNEGSKA (reference sequence).

In the case of this clonotype: A much larger clone sits a single nucleotide away, making a read error possible. V usage is TRBV5-1 and J usage is TRBJ2-2; D may correspond to TRBD1 or TRBD2 (6 bases each). This CDR3 comprises 15 residues. CDR1 SGHRS and CDR2 YFSETQ come from the germline V gene. V was cut by 3 bases and J by 3 bases, with 12 bases left in between. The CDR3 DNA is TGCGCCAGCAGCTGGGCCGGGGGCGACACCGGGGAGCTGTTTTTT. It specifies CASSWAGGDTGELFF.

The sample holds many counts of this clonotype. The chain uses TRBV2 and TRBJ1-5; D is perhaps TRBD1 (6 bases). With 8 bases removed from V and 7 bases from J, the gap between germline ends came to 15 bases. The CDR3 contains 13 residues. CDR1 and CDR2 (germline): SNHLY, FYNNEI. The CDR3 loop is CASQGRPGQPQHF. CDR3 bases: TGTGCCAGCCAGGGGAGACCAGGGCAGCCCCAGCATTTT.

This clonotype was seen at least ten times. The chain has TRBV11-2 and TRBJ2-5, with D unclear. V was cut by 2 bases and J by 2 bases, with 6 bases left in between. This CDR3 has 13 amino acids. Germline V CDR1 and CDR2: SGHAT, FQNNGV. DNA for the CDR3: TGTGCCAGCAGCTTATGGCAGCAAGAGACCCAGTACTTC. Residues: CASSLWQQETQYF.

Only a few counts were recorded for this clonotype. This chain joins TRBV20-1 and TRBJ2-3; TRBD2 aligns across 9 bases. Germline lookup yields CDR1 DFQATT and CDR2 SNEGSKA (reference sequence). The CDR3 sequence is 14 residues long. After removal of 6 bases from V and 2 bases from J, the junction contained 6 bases not matched to a gene. This CDR3 reads CSAPPSGVTDTQYF. The CDR3 bases are TGCAGTGCCCCCCCTAGCGGGGTCACAGATACGCAGTATTTT.

This clonotype came up many times. The J gene is TRBJ2-6, the V gene TRBV28, with D possibly called TRBD1 or TRBD2 (6 bases each). Trimming took 6 bases from V and 4 from J, leaving 16 bases between them. The germline gives CDR1 MDHEN, CDR2 SYDVKM. The CDR3 extends over 16 amino acids. CDR3 protein: CASSLGGGRGANVLTF. The DNA for the CDR3 is TGTGCCAGCAGCCTAGGAGGGGGGCGCGGGGCCAACGTCCTGACTTTC. The entire variable domain, with the rest obtained from reference TRBV28 and TRBJ2-6, is as follows: DVKVTQSSRYLVKRTGEKVFLECVQDMDHENMFWYRQDPGLGLRLIYFSYDVKMKEKGDIPEGYSVSREKKERFSLILESASTNQTSMYLCASSLGGGRGANVLTFGAGSRLTVL.

The chain joins TRBV7-6 to TRBJ2-7; weak D call: TRBD1 (7 bases). V lost 6 bases and J 3 bases, leaving 9 bases between the germline ends. There are 12 residues in the CDR3. Germline values: CDR1 SGHVS, CDR2 FNYEAQ. The CDR3 region has the DNA TGTGCCAGCAGTCAGGGGGGCTACGAGCAGTACTTC. Protein product: CASSQGGYEQYF.

This clonotype was observed many times. The rearrangement uses TRBV4-1 and TRBJ2-1; tentatively, D is TRBD2 (6 bases). CDR1 and CDR2 from the germline V gene are MGHRA and YSYEKL. V lost 2 bases and J 10 bases, leaving 21 bases between the germline ends. This CDR3 comprises 16 residues. For the CDR3, the DNA is TGCGCCAGCAGCCAACACATTACATCGGGACTCCAAGAGCAGTTCTTC. Protein: CASSQHITSGLQEQFF.

This clonotype occurred many times. V gene TRBV6-9 combines with J gene TRBJ1-5, with TRBD1 matching 11 bases. This CDR3 contains 15 residues. Germline-derived CDR1 and CDR2 are MNHGY and SVAAGI. Trimming removed 6 bases from V and 3 bases from J; junction bases left unmatched: 4. Here the CDR3 reads CASSPDRGLNQPQHF. CDR3 sequence (DNA): TGTGCCAGCAGCCCGGACAGGGGGCTCAATCAGCCCCAGCATTTT.

This clonotype has more than one count but fewer than ten. This sequence joins TRBV5-1 and TRBJ1-1; 11 nucleotides agree with TRBD1. The trim removed 0 bases at V and 9 bases at J, leaving 13 bases unmatched. This CDR3 contains 17 residues. Germline V gene data show CDR1 as SGHRS and CDR2 as YFSETQ. As DNA, the CDR3 is TGCGCCAGCAGCTTGGAGGCGCCCGGGACAGGGGGGACCCAAGCTTTCTTT. Translating it yields CASSLEAPGTGGTQAFF.

This clonotype was detected ten times or more. V gene TRBV5-6 combines with J gene TRBJ2-1; 9 bases agree with TRBD1. The trim removed 0 bases at V and 8 bases at J, leaving 3 bases unmatched. Germline V gives CDR1 SGHDT, CDR2 YYEEEE. The CDR3 is made up of 14 amino acids. In nucleotides, the CDR3 is TGTGCCAGCAGCTTGGCCACAGGGGGCCATGAGCAGTTCTTC. As protein: CASSLATGGHEQFF.

This clonotype was seen a few times. The chain couples TRBV3-1 to TRBJ2-2; a possible D gene is TRBD2 (6 bases). The length of the CDR3 is 15 residues. Germline V gene sequence: CDR1 LGHDT, CDR2 YNNKEL (reference sequence). V lost 5 bases to trimming and J lost 1 base, with 11 bases between them. CDR3 sequence (DNA): TGTGCCAGCAGCGTTAGCGGTCTGAACACCGGGGAGCTGTTTTTT. Protein sequence: CASSVSGLNTGELFF.

This chain links TRBV20-1 with TRBJ1-6, with D uncertain. V lost 5 bases and J 7 bases, leaving 9 bases between the germline ends. Germline loops: CDR1 DFQATT, CDR2 SNEGSKA (reference sequence). CDR3 size: 12 residues. CDR3 amino acids: CSARGSNSPLHF. In nucleotides, the CDR3 is TGCAGTGCTCGAGGGTCAAATTCACCCCTCCACTTT.